This T cell receptor (beta chain) came from a study of OX40 agonist ivuxolimab in advanced cancers. On the study more broadly: Hepatocellular carcinoma, melanoma, renal cell or head and neck cancer occurred in dose-escalation patients.

Only in-frame clones appear in the TCRdb table, and some are missing; sequencing was by immunoSEQ multiplex PCR. This table has 65,000 to 80,000 clones, 90% appearing once. The CDR3 runs 15 residues. V was cut by 1 base and J by 5 bases, with 12 bases left in between. CDR1 LNHDA and CDR2 SQIVND come from the germline V gene (reference sequence). On this clone: As yet, its antigen is unknown.

Study conclusions and caveats: By week 6 at 0.1 to 3.0 mg/kg, blood CD4+ and CD8+ T cells had expanded clonally.

Specimen: CD4+ or CD8+ T cells sorted from blood, collected in a trial of the OX40 agonist ivuxolimab. The chain is built from TRBV19 and TRBJ2-4, with a weak D call TRBD1 (5 bases). The receptor comes from an adult with an advanced solid tumor such as melanoma, head and neck, liver or kidney cancer. The CDR3 bases are TGTGCCAGTAGTATAGTAAGGGGTCTGGAAAACATTCAGTACTTC. Its protein product is CASSIVRGLENIQYF.